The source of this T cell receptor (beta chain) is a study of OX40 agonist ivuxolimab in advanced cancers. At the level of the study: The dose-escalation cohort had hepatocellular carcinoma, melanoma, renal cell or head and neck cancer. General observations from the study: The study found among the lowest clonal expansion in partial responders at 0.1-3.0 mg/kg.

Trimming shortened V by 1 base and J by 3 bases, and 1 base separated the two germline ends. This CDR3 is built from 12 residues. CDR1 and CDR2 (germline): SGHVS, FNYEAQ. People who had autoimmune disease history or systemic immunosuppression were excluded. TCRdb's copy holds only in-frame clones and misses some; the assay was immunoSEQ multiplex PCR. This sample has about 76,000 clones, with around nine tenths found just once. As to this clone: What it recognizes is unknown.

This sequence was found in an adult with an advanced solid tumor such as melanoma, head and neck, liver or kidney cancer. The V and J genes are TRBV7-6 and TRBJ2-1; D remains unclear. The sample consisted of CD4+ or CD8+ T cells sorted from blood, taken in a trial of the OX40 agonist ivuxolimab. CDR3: CASSLDYNEQFF. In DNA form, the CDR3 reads TGTGCCAGCAGCTTAGACTACAATGAGCAGTTCTTC. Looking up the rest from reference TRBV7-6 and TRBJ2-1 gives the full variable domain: GAGVSQSPRYKVTKRGQDVALRCDPISGHVSLYWYRQALGQGPEFLTYFNYEAQQDKSGLPNDRFSAERPEGSISTLTIQRTEQRDSAMYRCASSLDYNEQFFGPGTRLTVL.